This TCR beta chain originates from a study of cytomegalovirus exposure and HLA in healthy donors. CDR1 and CDR2 from the germline V gene are MDHEN and SYDVKM. CDR3 length equals 16 residues. Trimming at V came to 5 bases and at J to 1 base, leaving 8 bases not matched to a gene. The PCR made use of 60 Vbeta and 13 Jbeta primers. The table came from immunoSEQ multiplex PCR; TCRdb's copy has only in-frame clones and leaves some out. The table shows about 120,000 clones, with about four fifths occurring only once. The study, taken as a whole, reports: Earlier findings revealed that most TCR beta V segments proved productive either about 87% or about 30% of the time. Generally TCR sequences proved uncommon, though certain public TCRs appeared in numerous donors. After further analysis at a later stage, 16,951 TCR beta sequences were associated with HLA alleles at 0.05 false discovery rate.

As concerns this clone: Its antigen is not known.

Sequenced material: PBMCs. The origin of this receptor is a woman in her fifties or sixties in good health and CMV-seropositive. This sequence joins TRBV28 and TRBJ1-2, with TRBD1 matching 9 bases. The CDR3 bases are TGTGCCAGCAGTGTTATACAGGGGGCCCTTAACTATGGCTACACCTTC. Protein: CASSVIQGALNYGYTF.